Listed here are 10 T cell receptor beta chains from one sample, sequenced in a study of T cells after yellow fever vaccination. TCRdb passed the 5' RACE reads through MiXCR, listing each CDR3 protein once. The sample carries around 590,000 distinct CDR3 sequences, over 9% recorded once. The sample here was PBMCs, taken on the day of the yellow fever booster vaccination. These receptors were obtained from a man aged 30 to 39 who received the YFV17D yellow fever vaccine.

V gene TRBV10-1 combines with J gene TRBJ2-3; TRBD1 might be the D (6 bases). The V gene's germline CDR1 is WNHNN and CDR2 SYGVQD (reference sequence). Trimming removed 7 bases from V and 0 bases from J, with 20 bases in between. The CDR3 is made up of 17 amino acids. This CDR3 is CASTPLRQVASTDTQYF. DNA of the CDR3: TGCGCCAGCACTCCCCTCCGACAGGTCGCTAGCACAGATACGCAGTATTTT.

This clonotype has just a few counts. This chain uses TRBV7-2 with TRBJ2-7, with 9 positions matching TRBD1. Germline trimming cut 0 bases from V and 6 bases from J; bases unmatched to any gene: 6. Looked up from germline, CDR1 is SGHTA and CDR2 is FQGNSA. CDR3 length equals 15 residues. CDR3 loop: CASSLAPQGALEQYF. CDR3 DNA: TGTGCCAGCAGCTTAGCCCCACAGGGGGCTCTCGAGCAGTACTTC.

This clonotype was recorded at least ten times. This chain uses TRBV6-2 or TRBV6-3 with TRBJ2-7, with D unresolved. CDR3 length equals 14 residues. CDR1 is MNHEY, CDR2 SVGEGT, per germline. With 6 bases removed from V and 7 bases from J, the gap between germline ends came to 19 bases. CDR3 sequence reads: CASSYTKDQTEQYF. In nucleotides, the CDR3 is TGTGCCAGCAGCTACACAAAGGACCAGACTGAGCAGTACTTC.

This clonotype was seen repeatedly, ten times or more. V usage is TRBV5-1 and J usage is TRBJ1-6; the match to TRBD1 covers 8 bases. Trimming took 4 bases from V and 9 from J; bases not matched to a gene: 6. Per the germline V gene, CDR1 is SGHRS and CDR2 is YFSETQ. The CDR3 is made up of 14 amino acids. CDR3 coding DNA: TGCGCCAGCAGCCCTCAGGGGGCCGGTTCACCCCTCCACTTT. It encodes CASSPQGAGSPLHF.

The rearrangement joins TRBV6-5 to TRBJ2-7; tentative D call: TRBD2 (6 bases). This CDR3 is 17 amino acids long. V gave up 0 bases and J gave up 3 bases, with 18 bases separating them. Germline V gene lookup returns CDR1 MNHEY and CDR2 SVGAGI. The CDR3 DNA reads as TGTGCCAGCAGTTACTCGTTCGGGAGCGCTAGCGTCTACGAGCAGTACTTC. This gives the protein CASSYSFGSASVYEQYF.

The chain employs TRBV6-2 or TRBV6-3 and TRBJ1-2; 7 bases map to TRBD1. Germline lookup yields CDR1 MNHEY and CDR2 SVGEGT. Losses at the gene ends were 6 bases for V and 5 bases for J; bases not matched to a gene: 6. This CDR3 has 13 residues. The CDR3 sequence is CASSTTGIYGYTF. The CDR3 region has the DNA TGTGCCAGCAGCACGACAGGGATTTATGGCTACACCTTC.

This clonotype occurred a few times. V and J are TRBV20-1 and TRBJ2-7; 11 positions agree with TRBD2. The CDR3 is 14 amino acids. The trim removed 5 bases at V and 4 bases at J, leaving 7 bases unmatched. Germline loops: CDR1 DFQATT, CDR2 SNEGSKA (reference sequence). CDR3 sequence (DNA): TGCAGTGCTGGACCTTGGACTAGCGGGTACGAGCAGTACTTC. Protein sequence: CSAGPWTSGYEQYF.

V and J are TRBV5-1 and TRBJ2-5, with D hard to call. V lost 0 bases, J lost 5 bases, and 8 bases lay in between. Germline lookup yields CDR1 SGHRS and CDR2 YFSETQ. The CDR3 length is 13 residues. The CDR3 DNA reads TGCGCCAGCAGCTTGGAGGGTTTTGAGACCCAGTACTTC. Its translation: CASSLEGFETQYF.

This clonotype was picked up many times. The chain employs TRBV7-8 and TRBJ2-1, with D unclear. CDR3 length equals 11 residues. Germline V gives CDR1 SGHVS, CDR2 FQNEAQ. V was trimmed by 5 bases and J by 8 bases, leaving 7 bases between them. The CDR3, as DNA: TGTGCCAGCAGCCCAGACCATGAGCAGTTCTTC. This codes for CASSPDHEQFF. Full variable domain (remainder filled in from reference TRBV7-8 and TRBJ2-1): GAGVSQSPRYKVAKRGQDVALRCDPISGHVSLFWYQQALGQGPEFLTYFQNEAQLDKSGLPSDRFFAERPEGSVSTLKIQRTQQEDSAVYLCASSPDHEQFFGPGTRLTVL.

This rearrangement joins TRBV12-3 or TRBV12-4 to TRBJ2-1, with TRBD2 matching over 7 bases. CDR3 length: 15 residues. V lost 3 bases, J lost 2 bases, and 4 bases stayed unmatched. This CDR3 is CASSFRLAAYNEQFF. The CDR3 coding sequence is TGTGCCAGCAGTTTTCGACTAGCAGCCTACAATGAGCAGTTCTTC.